This entry features one TCR beta chain sequence. Its antigen specificity is not known. Per-base quality was not reported, and no clone a single base away is much larger than it. Hyperthyroidism patients were newly diagnosed, had a disease duration of under 2 months, and were aged 18 to 65 years. The study excluded patients with uncontrolled infections, other autoimmune diseases, pregnancy or lactation. Diagnoses were established on the basis of clinical symptoms, serum thyroxine and TRAb, thyroid ultrasound, and orbital computed tomography. Blood from progressor patients was collected at the time of first diagnosis with hyperthyroidism, before any ophthalmopathy symptoms had appeared. PBMCs were separated from about 10 ml of fresh peripheral blood using Ficoll-Paque density gradient centrifugation. Patients classed as progressors first received a Graves' hyperthyroidism diagnosis and then went on to develop ophthalmopathy during follow-up. Trizol reagent was used to extract total RNA, and RNA quality was then checked on an Agilent 2100 Bioanalyzer.

A distance of 14 bases separates the germline ends of V and J, which lose 1 base and 4 bases respectively. CDR1 and CDR2 were assigned from the germline V gene (reference sequence) as GTSNPN and SVGIG. Taken from cysteine to phenylalanine, the CDR3 has 14 residues. The retained sequence is limited to the CDR3, 42 bases, with the frame set at the first base. The sample comes from a study of T cells in Graves' hyperthyroidism and ophthalmopathy (dated 2019 in TCRdb). Concerning the study at large: Peripheral blood samples were taken at initial diagnosis, before any treatment was given. TCR V-J signatures able to tell the groups apart were searched for in a discovery cohort of approximately 95 patients, of whom around 42 had Graves' ophthalmopathy and 55 to 60 had stable Graves' hyperthyroidism. An independent validation cohort of 18 to 20 hyperthyroidism patients and approximately 15 patients who later progressed to ophthalmopathy tested prospective prediction of ophthalmopathy. The roughly 94 discovery patients were randomly split 7:3 into training and test sets. The study also compared thyroid tissue and blood T-cell repertoires from more than 5 Graves' hyperthyroidism patients. After blood sampling, hyperthyroidism patients were treated with methimazole at a starting dose of 30 mg daily, and ophthalmopathy patients were treated with high-dose intravenous methylprednisolone. According to the paper, TCR Vbeta CDR3 sequencing was carried out on over 130 peripheral blood samples, which came from under 50 ophthalmopathy, approximately 78 hyperthyroidism and roughly 17 progressor patients.

Amplification of TCR beta CDR3 regions was carried out from RNA transcripts. The first round of RT-PCR for the TCR CDR3 was performed with the HTBI primer set and the Qiagen OneStep RT-PCR kit. Libraries were constructed in a second round of multiplex PCR, after which size selection and purification were performed. Libraries were sequenced paired-end with 100 bp reads on an Illumina HiSeq2000. As for the authors' bioinformatics: SOAPnuke was used to process the raw data, with reads discarded if the reads contained adapters or uncalled bases, had a mean Phred below 15, or lacked an exact constant-primer or identifier match. High-quality paired reads were merged using COPE v1.2.5, and each unique nucleotide sequence was defined as a clonotype. Clonotypes were aligned to IMGT TRBV, TRBD and TRBJ reference segments using MiTCR v1.1. The analysis was restricted to V-J combinations with a frequency above 0.0001, which together covered about 99% of the repertoires. The TCS score was defined as F50 (clonal expansion) divided by E x V (chaos), with BLOSUM62-based TCRdist calculated between CDR3 peptides within each V-J. Welch's t-statistics and random forest reduced approximately 520 V-J features to 13, which were used in a naive Bayes classifier (R e1071). TCRdb handled the public reads itself, with Q25 trimming in fastp and clone calling in MiXCR, and kept productive beta chains. Entries are consolidated by CDR3 protein sequence, retaining the most common genes and DNA. These V and J calls originate from TCRdb's pipeline instead of the authors' own analysis. This sample holds fewer than 300,000 distinct CDR3 sequences; 12% to 15% were observed only once. The ten largest make up about 33% of the sample.

Study-wide conclusions, independent of this receptor: Most expanded thyroid clonotypes (frequency above 0.001) were also detected in blood, a finding suggesting that blood repertoires may reflect thyroid immune responses. Ophthalmopathy was separated from stable hyperthyroidism by a 13 V-J signature model, with about 88% sensitivity and about 84% specificity obtained in cross-validation and 80%/75% obtained in testing. In validation, the model predicted progression to ophthalmopathy with about 71% sensitivity and about 73% specificity, a median of 6.5 months before onset. No statistical method was used to set the sample size in advance, and investigators knew the group allocation.

This TCR derives from a woman in her 50s with Graves' hyperthyroidism that later progressed to Graves' ophthalmopathy. The specimen sequenced was blood. The V gene is TRBV30 and the J gene is TRBJ2-7; the D segment could be TRBD2, given 6 matching bases. The CDR3 corresponds to CAWSAGRMAYEQYF. In nucleotides, the sequence is TGTGCCTGGAGTGCGGGGAGGATGGCTTACGAGCAGTACTTC. The CDR3, completed at both ends by the reference TRBV30 and TRBJ2-7 genes, gives the full variable domain SQTIHQWPATLVQPVGSPLSLECTVEGTSNPNLYWYRQAAGRGLQLLFYSVGIGQISSEVPQNLSASRPQDRQFILSSKKLLLSDSGFYLCAWSAGRMAYEQYFGPGTRLTVT.